One and the same sample provided the 22 T cell receptor beta chains below, sequenced in a study of T cell responses to AZD1222 COVID-19 vaccine. Measured with immunoSEQ multiplex PCR; TCRdb has only the in-frame clones, and not every one. The table records some 150,000 clones, about 89% of them present only once. Sequenced material: peripheral blood, taken 28 days after the second AZD1222 dose. Receptors were obtained from an adult who received the AZD1222 COVID-19 vaccine.

This chain links TRBV3-1 (or the pseudogene TRBV3-2) with TRBJ2-2; weak D call: TRBD2 (5 bases). The germline V and J ends were trimmed by 0 bases and 6 bases, with 8 bases remaining between them. Per the germline V gene, CDR1 is LGHDT and CDR2 is YNNKEL (reference sequence). This CDR3 comprises 14 residues. The chain's CDR3 is CASSQDPSPGELFF. In DNA, the CDR3 is TGTGCCAGCAGCCAAGATCCTAGCCCCGGGGAGCTGTTTTTT.

This clone was seen only once. V gene TRBV27 combines with J gene TRBJ1-1, with D perhaps matching TRBD1 (6 bases). The CDR3 covers 14 residues. The ends were cut back, 3 bases at V and 4 bases at J, with 12 bases in the middle. Germline values: CDR1 MNHEY, CDR2 SMNVEV (reference sequence). The DNA for the CDR3 is TGTGCCAGCAGTTTGTGGGGGCTCGGCACTGAAGCTTTCTTT. This codes for CASSLWGLGTEAFF.

V is TRBV5-1 and J is TRBJ2-7; 12 bases agree with TRBD2. With V trimmed by 3 bases and J by 6 bases, 4 bases remained unmatched. This CDR3 has 14 residues. CDR1 and CDR2 (germline): SGHRS, YFSETQ. CDR3: CASSSTSGSSEQYF. CDR3 sequence (DNA): TGCGCCAGCAGCTCGACTAGCGGGAGCTCCGAGCAGTACTTC. Complete variable domain (other parts from reference TRBV5-1 and TRBJ2-7): KAGVTQTPRYLIKTRGQQVTLSCSPISGHRSVSWYQQTPGQGLQFLFEYFSETQRNKGNFPGRFSGRQFSNSRSEMNVSTLELGDSALYLCASSSTSGSSEQYFGPGTRLTVT.

Here the CDR3 DNA reads TGTGCCATTAAGACAGGGGTCAATTCACCCCTCCACTTT. Its translation: CAIKTGVNSPLHF. This chain uses TRBV2 with TRBJ1-6, with 8 bases matching TRBD1. Trimming removed 10 bases from V and 7 bases from J; junction bases left unmatched: 6. The germline V gene has CDR1 SNHLY and CDR2 FYNNEI. The length of the CDR3 is 13 residues.

This clone was counted only a few times. This rearrangement joins TRBV19 to TRBJ2-6, with 7 bases that match TRBD1. V was pared by 7 bases and J by 0 bases, with 0 bases of the junction left unmatched. CDR3 length equals 14 residues. The V gene's germline CDR1 is LNHDA and CDR2 SQIVND (reference sequence). In nucleotides, the CDR3 is TGTGCCAGTAAGGGGGCCTCTGGGGCCAACGTCCTGACTTTC. As protein: CASKGASGANVLTF.

The chain is built from TRBV18 and TRBJ2-2; D may correspond to TRBD1 or TRBD2 (5 bases each). The CDR3 has 14 residues. Germline V gene lookup returns CDR1 KGHSH and CDR2 LQKENI. The germline V and J ends were trimmed by 7 bases and 5 bases, with 14 bases remaining between them. CDR3 bases: TGTGCCAGCTTACGGGACGGCCATACCGGGGAGCTGTTTTTT. Amino acids: CASLRDGHTGELFF. Looking up the rest from reference TRBV18 and TRBJ2-2 gives the full variable domain: NAGVMQNPRHLVRRRGQEARLRCSPMKGHSHVYWYRQLPEEGLKFMVYLQKENIIDESGMPKERFSAEFPKEGPSILRIQQVVRGDSAAYFCASLRDGHTGELFFGEGSRLTVL.

This chain links TRBV28 with TRBJ1-6, with a weak D call TRBD1 (6 bases). The CDR3 contains 17 residues. Germline assignment: CDR1 MDHEN and CDR2 SYDVKM. The germline V and J ends were trimmed by 5 bases and 7 bases, with 21 bases remaining between them. The CDR3, as DNA: TGTGCCAGCAGTCCCCCCGGGGGCAGGGGTAGGAATTCACCCCTCCACTTT. Its translation is CASSPPGGRGRNSPLHF.

This clone has just a few counts. The J gene is TRBJ1-4, the V gene TRBV4-1, with 9 bases fitting TRBD1. This CDR3 has 16 amino acids. Germline loops: CDR1 MGHRA, CDR2 YSYEKL. V gave up 0 bases and J gave up 7 bases; unmatched junction bases: 6. CDR3 nucleotide sequence: TGCGCCAGCAGCCAAGATGGAGGACAGGGGAGTGAAAAACTGTTTTTT. This gives the protein CASSQDGGQGSEKLFF.

The chain has TRBV19 and TRBJ1-5; 8 positions agree with TRBD1. Germline CDR1 and CDR2: LNHDA and SQIVND (reference sequence). The V and J ends lost 5 bases and 2 bases, in that order; junction bases with no gene match: 17. The CDR3 loop spans 19 amino acids. CDR3 region: CASSVSGQGGGDRNQPQHF. The CDR3 DNA is TGTGCCAGTAGTGTCTCTGGACAGGGTGGCGGTGATCGCAATCAGCCCCAGCATTTT. The complete variable domain, with remaining parts taken from reference TRBV19 and TRBJ1-5, reads DGGITQSPKYLFRKEGQNVTLSCEQNLNHDAMYWYRQDPGQGLRLIYYSQIVNDFQKGDIAEGYSVSREKKESFPLTVTSAQKNPTAFYLCASSVSGQGGGDRNQPQHFGDGTRLSIL.

This sequence joins TRBV3-1 (or the pseudogene TRBV3-2) and TRBJ2-1, with unresolved D. The germline gives CDR1 LGHDT, CDR2 YNNKEL (reference sequence). The V and J ends lost 3 bases and 7 bases respectively, with 4 bases between them. The length of the CDR3 is 11 residues. DNA for the CDR3: TGTGCCAGCAGCCACAGTAATGAGCAGTTCTTC. Amino acid sequence: CASSHSNEQFF.

This chain joins TRBV7-6 and TRBJ1-1, with 10 bases fitting TRBD1. V lost 0 bases and J lost 6; bases outside the gene matches: 4. This CDR3 is 15 amino acids long. In germline, CDR1 is SGHVS, CDR2 FNYEAQ. CDR3 sequence (DNA): TGTGCCAGCAGCTTAGCGACAGGGGGCACCGCTGAAGCTTTCTTT. Protein: CASSLATGGTAEAFF. The full variable domain, rest sourced from reference TRBV7-6 and TRBJ1-1, is GAGVSQSPRYKVTKRGQDVALRCDPISGHVSLYWYRQALGQGPEFLTYFNYEAQQDKSGLPNDRFSAERPEGSISTLTIQRTEQRDSAMYRCASSLATGGTAEAFFGQGTRLTVV.

A note on this clone: Other nucleotide sequences in the sample specify the same CDR3. The chain couples TRBV5-6 to TRBJ2-6; D not certain. Trimming cost V 0 bases and J 4 bases, with 8 bases left between them. Germline-derived CDR1 and CDR2 are SGHDT and YYEEEE. The length of the CDR3 is 15 residues. The CDR3 DNA reads TGTGCCAGCAGCTTGGGCGGTTCCGGGGCCAACGTCCTGACTTTC. It translates to CASSLGGSGANVLTF. The variable domain in full, with the rest retrieved from reference TRBV5-6 and TRBJ2-6, is DAGVTQSPTHLIKTRGQQVTLRCSPKSGHDTVSWYQQALGQGPQFIFQYYEEEERQRGNFPDRFSGHQFPNYSSELNVNALLLGDSALYLCASSLGGSGANVLTFGAGSRLTVL.

The V gene is TRBV30, the J gene TRBJ2-5; D is unclear. The V and J ends lost 1 base and 1 base respectively, with 10 bases between them. Per germline, CDR1 GTSNPN and CDR2 SVGIG (reference sequence). The CDR3 has 14 amino acids. CDR3 sequence: CAWSGPPAQETQYF. The DNA for the CDR3 is TGTGCCTGGAGTGGGCCCCCCGCCCAAGAGACCCAGTACTTC.

This chain joins TRBV5-4 and TRBJ2-1; 10 bases agree with TRBD1. Looked up from germline, CDR1 is SGHNT and CDR2 is YYREEE (reference sequence). Trimming removed 3 bases from V and 9 bases from J; junction bases left unmatched: 3. This CDR3 spans 13 amino acids. CDR3 bases: TGTGCCAGCAGCTGGGACAGGGGAGTTGAGCAGTTCTTC. It translates to CASSWDRGVEQFF.

V is TRBV4-3 and J is TRBJ2-1; perhaps TRBD1 as D (5 bases). V lost 4 bases and J 5 bases, leaving 12 bases between the germline ends. The CDR3 spans 14 residues. Per germline, CDR1 LGHNA and CDR2 YSLEER. The CDR3 DNA reads TGCGCCAGCAGCCCACCAGGGTTGAACAATGAGCAGTTCTTC. This codes for CASSPPGLNNEQFF.

The chain links TRBV3-1 (or the pseudogene TRBV3-2) to TRBJ1-6; maybe TRBD1 (6 bases). The V gene's germline CDR1 is LGHDT and CDR2 YNNKEL (reference sequence). The CDR3 contains 15 residues. Trimming cost V 1 base and J 4 bases, with 8 bases left between them. CDR3 coding DNA: TGTGCCAGCAGCCAAGGACAGGTTTATAATTCACCCCTCCACTTT. Residues: CASSQGQVYNSPLHF.

V is TRBV18 and J is TRBJ2-7; 11 nucleotides align to TRBD2. V was pared by 2 bases and J by 5 bases, with 14 bases of the junction left unmatched. Germline values: CDR1 KGHSH, CDR2 LQKENI. This CDR3 has 18 amino acids. CDR3 in amino acids: CASSPFPASGRPPNEQYF. DNA of the CDR3: TGTGCCAGCTCACCATTCCCGGCTAGCGGGAGGCCACCTAACGAGCAGTACTTC. Looking up the rest from reference TRBV18 and TRBJ2-7 gives the full variable domain: NAGVMQNPRHLVRRRGQEARLRCSPMKGHSHVYWYRQLPEEGLKFMVYLQKENIIDESGMPKERFSAEFPKEGPSILRIQQVVRGDSAAYFCASSPFPASGRPPNEQYFGPGTRLTVT.

V is TRBV29-1 and J is TRBJ2-3; 10 bases are a match to TRBD2. V trimming: 6 bases; J trimming: 2 bases; junction bases outside the gene matches: 5. The CDR3 has 14 amino acids. Germline V gene sequence: CDR1 SQVTM, CDR2 ANQGSEA. CDR3 in amino acids: CSVELAGSTDTQYF. In DNA, the CDR3 is TGCAGCGTGGAACTAGCGGGGTCCACAGATACGCAGTATTTT.

This clone was seen only a few times. The CDR3 DNA reads as TGTGCCAGCAGCCAAATGCCCAGCCCCAACACTGAAGCTTTCTTT. Its translation is CASSQMPSPNTEAFF. This chain connects TRBV14 to TRBJ1-1; D ambiguous. Germline CDR1 and CDR2: SGHDN and FVKESK. The CDR3 runs 15 residues. V was shortened by 2 bases and J by 2 bases, with 12 bases between the two germline ends.

The chain recombines TRBV3-1 (or the pseudogene TRBV3-2) with TRBJ1-5, with TRBD1 identical over 7 bases. CDR1 LGHDT and CDR2 YNNKEL come from the germline V gene (reference sequence). V gave up 0 bases and J gave up 6 bases; unmatched junction bases: 2. CDR3 length equals 14 residues. The CDR3 coding sequence is TGTGCCAGCAGCCAAGACCCAGGGGGTCAGCCCCAGCATTTT. This gives the protein CASSQDPGGQPQHF.

This chain connects TRBV28 to TRBJ1-2; 11 nucleotides align to TRBD1. CDR3 size: 16 residues. In germline, CDR1 is MDHEN, CDR2 SYDVKM. J was trimmed by 8 bases and V by 6 bases; bases with no gene match: 14. CDR3 residues: CASSYKRTGGLRGYTF. The DNA for the CDR3 is TGTGCCAGCAGCTACAAACGGACAGGGGGCCTTCGGGGCTACACCTTC.

This chain uses TRBV7-9 with TRBJ2-2; D unclear. The V gene lost 1 base and the J gene lost 7 bases, with 4 bases spanning the gap. Germline V gene data show CDR1 as SEHNR and CDR2 as FQNEAQ (reference sequence). CDR3 length equals 12 residues. DNA for the CDR3: TGTGCCAGCAGCTTAGGGATCGGGGAGCTGTTTTTT. It specifies CASSLGIGELFF.